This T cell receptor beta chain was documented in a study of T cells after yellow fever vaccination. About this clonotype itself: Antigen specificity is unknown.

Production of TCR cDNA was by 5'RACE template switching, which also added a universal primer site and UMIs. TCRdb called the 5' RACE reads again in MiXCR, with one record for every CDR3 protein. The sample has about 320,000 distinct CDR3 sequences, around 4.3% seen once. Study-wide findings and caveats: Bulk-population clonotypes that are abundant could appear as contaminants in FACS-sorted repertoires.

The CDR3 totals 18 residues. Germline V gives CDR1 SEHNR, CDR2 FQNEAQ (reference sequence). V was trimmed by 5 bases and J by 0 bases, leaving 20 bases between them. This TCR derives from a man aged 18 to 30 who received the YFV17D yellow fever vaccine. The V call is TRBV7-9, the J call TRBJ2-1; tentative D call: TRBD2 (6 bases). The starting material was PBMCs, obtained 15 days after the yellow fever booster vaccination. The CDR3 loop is CASSPPAGSVSSYNEQFF. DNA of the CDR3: TGTGCCAGCAGCCCCCCCGCGGGGTCGGTGAGCTCCTACAATGAGCAGTTCTTC.